The rows below give T cell receptor beta chains drawn from one sample of a study of cytomegalovirus exposure and HLA in healthy donors. Measured with immunoSEQ multiplex PCR; TCRdb has only the in-frame clones, and not every one. Among around 120,000 clones listed, 74% were seen once. What was sequenced was PBMCs. The source of these receptors is a man aged 45-65 years in good health and CMV-seropositive. The CDR3 runs from the conserved cysteine through the conserved F or W. Not every row has a clone size; where given, it reads once, few, many or a size class.

clone_size | v_call | cdr3_aa
NA | TRBV4-1 | CASSRGSGSSDTQYF
NA | TRBV19 | CASSPTRDRGVEQYF
once | TRBV4-1 | CASSPSGLAGPNEQFF
few | TRBV10-3 | CAISEGLNQPQHF
NA | TRBV29-1 | CSGRQGVDGNEQFF
NA | TRBV5-1 | CASSRGQGAGGYTF
NA | TRBV11-2 | CASSLTSGANTGELFF
NA | TRBV4-1 | CASSQDAGRGAYEQYF
NA | TRBV11-2 | CASSLVLGAPYEQYF
once | TRBV11-2 | CASSFSIFGGRVYTGELFF
NA | TRBV5-5 | CASSFSGSQPQHF
few | TRBV6-1 | CAITPDRDYGYTF
NA | TRBV27 | CASAPDRAAETQYF
NA | TRBV5-1 | CASRLAGQGNEQYF
once | TRBV25-1 | CASKGQGARGYTF
NA | TRBV7-9 | CSSSLSLAGTYNEQFF
few | TRBV6-5 | CASSPRNLRDTEAFF
NA | TRBV5-1 | CASSPIAGTVGKRQYF
NA | TRBV7-3 | CASSLSRGTGELFF
few | TRBV5-1 | CASSLAQGARAFF
NA | TRBV27 | CASSRDSRYSNQPQHF
NA | TRBV6-1 | CASTPRERSDYEQYF
NA | TRBV21-1 | CASSEKRAGLSSTDTQYF
NA | TRBV4-1 | CASSQENRGGIGNTIYF
NA | TRBV5-1 | CASSSTGGETQYF
NA | TRBV5-6 | CASSLVSGPPDTQYF
NA | TRBV5-6 | CASSSTGAGNTIYF
NA | TRBV15 | CATSRQTLASGNTIYF
NA | TRBV2 | CASRRGHSSYEQYF
NA | TRBV9 | CASSVAPTGEETQYF
NA | TRBV7-9 | CSSSFGTGRGYTF
NA | TRBV11-2 | CASSLTGSGNTIYF
few | TRBV30 | CAWSAGEGYTF
NA | TRBV9 | CASSVEDWGRDTQYF
NA | TRBV7-3 | CASSRTPYGSSEQFF
NA | TRBV7-2 | CASSPTGTSGYEQYF
once | TRBV5-5 | CASSSSGQNEQFF
NA | TRBV6-5 | CASTLPKGATQYF
NA | TRBV7-2 | CASSVSGPRSYNEQFF
NA | TRBV5-4 | CASSPGAGTEGNTIYF
NA | TRBV10-1 | CASSESAAADTQYF
NA | TRBV2 | CASSESRGRGNQPQHF
NA | TRBV6-1 | CASSPTFSYSYEQYF
NA | TRBV6-6 | CASSYSKGEKLFF
few | TRBV10-3 | CATAGLPVVTVGGTDTQYF
NA | TRBV11-3 | CASSLGTSVNNEQFF
NA | TRBV28 | CASSLRESRNTGELFF
NA | TRBV7-2 | CASSPTGLAGITAGYEQYF
NA | TRBV5-4 | CASSLGGQGDTEAFF
NA | TRBV7-3 | CASSRMTGSGELFF